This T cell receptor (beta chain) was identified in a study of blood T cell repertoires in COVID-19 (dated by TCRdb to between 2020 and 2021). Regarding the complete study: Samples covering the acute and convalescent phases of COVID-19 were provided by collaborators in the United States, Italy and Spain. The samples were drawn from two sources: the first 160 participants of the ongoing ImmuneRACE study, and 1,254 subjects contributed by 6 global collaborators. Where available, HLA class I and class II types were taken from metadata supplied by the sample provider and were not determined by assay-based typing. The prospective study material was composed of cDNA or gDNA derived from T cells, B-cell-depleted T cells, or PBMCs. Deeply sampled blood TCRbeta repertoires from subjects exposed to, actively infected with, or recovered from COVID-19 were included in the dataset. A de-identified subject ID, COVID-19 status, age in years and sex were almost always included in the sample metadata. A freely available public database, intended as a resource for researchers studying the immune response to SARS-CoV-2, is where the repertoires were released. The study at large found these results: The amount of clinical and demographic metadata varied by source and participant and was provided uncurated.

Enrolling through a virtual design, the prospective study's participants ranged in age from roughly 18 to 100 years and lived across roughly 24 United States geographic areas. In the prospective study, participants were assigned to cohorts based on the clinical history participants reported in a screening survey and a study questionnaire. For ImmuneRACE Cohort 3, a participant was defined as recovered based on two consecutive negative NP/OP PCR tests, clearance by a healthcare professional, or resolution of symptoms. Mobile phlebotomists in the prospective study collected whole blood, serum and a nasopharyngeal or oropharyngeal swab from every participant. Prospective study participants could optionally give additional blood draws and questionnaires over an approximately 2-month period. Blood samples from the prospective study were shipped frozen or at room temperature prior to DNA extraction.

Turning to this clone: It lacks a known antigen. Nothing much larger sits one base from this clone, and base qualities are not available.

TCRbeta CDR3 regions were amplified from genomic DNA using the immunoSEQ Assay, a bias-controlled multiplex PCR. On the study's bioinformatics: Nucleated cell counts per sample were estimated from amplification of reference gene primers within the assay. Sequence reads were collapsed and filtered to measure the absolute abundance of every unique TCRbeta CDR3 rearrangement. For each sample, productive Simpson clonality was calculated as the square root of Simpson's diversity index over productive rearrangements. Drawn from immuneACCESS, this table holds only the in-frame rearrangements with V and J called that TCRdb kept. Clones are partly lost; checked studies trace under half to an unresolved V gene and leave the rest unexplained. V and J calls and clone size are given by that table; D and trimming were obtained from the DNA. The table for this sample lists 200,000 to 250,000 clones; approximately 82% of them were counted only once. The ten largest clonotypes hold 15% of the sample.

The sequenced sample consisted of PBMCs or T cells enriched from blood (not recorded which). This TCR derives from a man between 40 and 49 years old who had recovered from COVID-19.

At the DNA level, the sequence is TGTGCCAGCAGCCAAGAGTCTTCCGGGAGGTACAATGAGCAGTTCTTC. It is translated as CASSQESSGRYNEQFF. Recombination connected TRBV3-1 (or the pseudogene TRBV3-2) to TRBJ2-1; 7 junctional bases match TRBD2. Clipping removes 0 bases from V and 4 bases from J, with 6 as the unmatched junction base count. The CDR3 spans 16 residues, from the cysteine through the phenylalanine. Of all the DNA, just the CDR3 is kept, 48 bases in frame from base 1. Based on the germline V gene (reference sequence), the CDR1 and CDR2 sequences are LGHDT and YNNKEL.